This entry lists 13 T cell receptor beta chains sequenced from one sample in a study of blood T cell repertoires in COVID-19. Profiling relied on immunoSEQ multiplex PCR, and the TCRdb table lists in-frame clones only, not all of them. The sample contains around 150,000 clones, roughly 82% of which appear only once. Specimen: peripheral blood. The receptor source for this set is a woman in her forties with COVID-19, enrolled during active disease.

The V call is TRBV28, the J call TRBJ2-1; possible D gene TRBD1, 6 bases. V was pared by 8 bases and J by 6 bases, with 11 bases between. CDR3 length: 12 amino acids. Germline assignment: CDR1 MDHEN and CDR2 SYDVKM. CDR3 region: CASARGINEQFF. The CDR3 DNA reads TGTGCCAGCGCCAGGGGAATCAATGAGCAGTTCTTC.

As regards this clone: At the DNA level, this CDR3 is encoded by other sequences in the same sample as well. This chain uses TRBV5-6 with TRBJ2-7, with unresolved D. The germline V gene has CDR1 SGHDT and CDR2 YYEEEE. There are 12 residues in the CDR3. Trimming removed 1 base from V and 3 bases from J, with 5 bases in between. The CDR3 DNA reads as TGTGCCAGCAGCTTGTCCGGCTACGAGCAGTACTTC. Protein sequence: CASSLSGYEQYF.

The chain combines TRBV6-5 with TRBJ2-3, with 13 positions matching TRBD2. The length of the CDR3 is 15 residues. V trimming: 7 bases; J trimming: 4 bases; junction bases outside the gene matches: 5. Looked up from germline, CDR1 is MNHEY and CDR2 is SVGAGI. The CDR3 spells CASKRGLAGPDTQYF. In DNA form, the CDR3 reads TGTGCCAGCAAACGGGGACTAGCGGGACCAGATACGCAGTATTTT.

The V and J genes are TRBV7-6 and TRBJ1-1; no clear D. Looked up from germline, CDR1 is SGHVS and CDR2 is FNYEAQ. The CDR3 covers 16 residues. V dropped 5 bases and J dropped 1 base, with 17 bases sitting between them. CDR3 sequence (DNA): TGTGCCAGCAGCCCGAGGAGGTTGTCAAAGAACACTGAAGCTTTCTTT. Protein: CASSPRRLSKNTEAFF.

V gene TRBV27 combines with J gene TRBJ2-7; tentative D call: TRBD1 (6 bases). V lost 5 bases and J lost 0, with 14 bases in between. CDR3 length equals 15 residues. Germline CDR1 and CDR2: MNHEY and SMNVEV (reference sequence). The CDR3 reads CASSPGQLISYEQYF. The CDR3 nucleotides are TGTGCCAGCAGTCCCGGACAGCTAATCTCCTACGAGCAGTACTTC.

This chain uses TRBV6-5 with TRBJ1-1; TRBD1 might be the D (5 bases). The CDR3 spans 16 residues. V was trimmed by 2 bases and J by 8 bases, leaving 21 bases between them. Per the germline V gene, CDR1 is MNHEY and CDR2 is SVGAGI. The CDR3 here is CASSYARQSTLAEAFF. Written as DNA, the CDR3 is TGTGCCAGCAGTTACGCGCGACAGTCCACACTGGCGGAAGCTTTCTTT.

The chain joins TRBV11-2 to TRBJ2-5; D gene uncertain. This CDR3 comprises 14 residues. Germline CDR1 reads SGHAT; CDR2 reads FQNNGV. Trimming left V 1 base short and J 7 bases short, with 13 bases between. The CDR3 region is CASSLVEFRGTQYF. The CDR3 DNA follows: TGTGCCAGCAGCTTAGTTGAGTTCCGAGGGACCCAGTACTTC.

The chain recombines TRBV3-1 (or the pseudogene TRBV3-2) with TRBJ2-2, with TRBD2 matching over 7 bases. V lost 1 base and J lost 4; bases outside the gene matches: 6. The CDR3 consists of 16 residues. CDR1 and CDR2 (germline): LGHDT, YNNKEL (reference sequence). The chain's CDR3 is CASSQVFGGTTGELFF. DNA for the CDR3: TGTGCCAGCAGCCAAGTATTCGGGGGGACCACCGGGGAGCTGTTTTTT.

The rearrangement uses TRBV9 and TRBJ2-1; TRBD2 matches 11 bases. The CDR3 spans 16 residues. J was trimmed by 7 bases and V by 1 base; bases with no gene match: 7. Germline values: CDR1 SGDLS, CDR2 YYNGEE. Written as DNA, the CDR3 is TGTGCCAGCAGCGTATCCTTAGCGGGAGGGCGGAATGAGCAGTTCTTC. As protein: CASSVSLAGGRNEQFF.

This chain connects TRBV7-6 to TRBJ2-1; 7 positions agree with TRBD1. Germline CDR1 reads SGHVS; CDR2 reads FNYEAQ. The CDR3 length is 17 residues. Trimming removed 5 bases from V and 4 bases from J; junction bases left unmatched: 14. The CDR3 is CASSTRPQGQLYNEQFF. The CDR3 nucleotides are TGTGCCAGCAGCACAAGACCGCAGGGACAGCTGTACAATGAGCAGTTCTTC.

The chain employs TRBV19 and TRBJ1-1; the match to TRBD1 covers 9 bases. V lost 8 bases, J lost 1 base, and 2 bases stayed unmatched. This CDR3 contains 13 residues. Germline V gives CDR1 LNHDA, CDR2 SQIVND (reference sequence). In DNA, the CDR3 is TGTGCCAGTCGGGACAGGGAGAACACTGAAGCTTTCTTT. This sequence encodes CASRDRENTEAFF.

V and J are TRBV11-2 and TRBJ2-5; D not resolved. The germline gives CDR1 SGHAT, CDR2 FQNNGV. The CDR3 spans 14 residues. V lost 1 base and J lost 5, with 11 bases in between. Written as DNA, the CDR3 is TGTGCCAGCAGCTTAGTTTCCCGCAGGGAGACCCAGTACTTC. Translated: CASSLVSRRETQYF.

The V call is TRBV3-1 (or the pseudogene TRBV3-2), the J call TRBJ1-4; perhaps TRBD1 as D (5 bases). The CDR3 sequence is 14 residues long. Germline CDR1 reads LGHDT; CDR2 reads YNNKEL (reference sequence). V lost 6 bases to trimming and J lost 6 bases, with 14 bases between them. The CDR3 spells CASSPWGGDEKLFF. Here the CDR3 DNA reads TGTGCCAGCAGTCCGTGGGGGGGGGATGAAAAACTGTTTTTT.